The entry below describes one TCR beta chain. Its antigen is still unknown. With 60 Vbeta and 13 Jbeta primers, the PCR was carried out. The data were produced by immunoSEQ multiplex PCR, yet TCRdb's version contains in-frame clones alone and is incomplete. The sample consists of some 150,000 clones, approximately 80% of them appearing once. The CDR3 sequence is 15 residues long. The junction had 15 bases not matched to a gene; V was cut back by 10 bases and J by 3 bases. Germline V lookup: CDR1 LNHDA, CDR2 SQIVND (reference sequence). The data are from a study of cytomegalovirus exposure and HLA in healthy donors. Study summary: From 190 million or so T cells, an earlier analysis saw roughly 100 million unique TCR beta sequences.

Study observations and caveats: An analysis done earlier found most TCR beta V segments productive about 87% or about 30% of the time.

The TCR originated in a woman aged 50 to 65 in good health and CMV-seronegative. The chain carries TRBV19 and TRBJ2-7; 7 nucleotides match TRBD1. The sample comprised PBMCs. CDR3 residues: CATKITGTEDYEQYF. CDR3 in DNA: TGTGCCACCAAAATAACCGGGACAGAGGACTACGAGCAGTACTTC.